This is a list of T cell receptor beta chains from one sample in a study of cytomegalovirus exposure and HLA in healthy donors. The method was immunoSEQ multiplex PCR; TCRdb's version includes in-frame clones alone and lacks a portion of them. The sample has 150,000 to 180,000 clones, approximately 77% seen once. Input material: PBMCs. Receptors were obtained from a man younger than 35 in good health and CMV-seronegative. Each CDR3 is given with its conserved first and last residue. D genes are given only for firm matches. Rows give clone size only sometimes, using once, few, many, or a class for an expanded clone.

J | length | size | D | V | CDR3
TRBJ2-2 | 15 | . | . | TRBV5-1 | CASSLVSTETGELFF
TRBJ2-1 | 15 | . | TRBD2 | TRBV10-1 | CASSPYSGEGNEQFF
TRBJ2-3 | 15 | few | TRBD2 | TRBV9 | CASTRLAGEVDTQYF
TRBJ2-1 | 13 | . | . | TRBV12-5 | CASDGGFMNEQFF
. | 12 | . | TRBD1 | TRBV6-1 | CASRGTAYEQYF
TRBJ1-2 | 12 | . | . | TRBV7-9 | CASSSEGGGYTF
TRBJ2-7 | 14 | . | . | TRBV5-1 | CASSTLGGTYEQYF
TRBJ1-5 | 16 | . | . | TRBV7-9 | CASSLGGGMSNQPQHF
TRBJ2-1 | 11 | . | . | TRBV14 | CASSQRVEQFF
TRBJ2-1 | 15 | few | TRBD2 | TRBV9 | CASSVGLAEYNEQFF
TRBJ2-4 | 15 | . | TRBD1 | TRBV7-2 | CASSLIRTGGNIQYF
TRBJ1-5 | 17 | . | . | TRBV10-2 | CASSEQGPGYSNQPQHF
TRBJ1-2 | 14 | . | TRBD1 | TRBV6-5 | CASSYSSGGYGYTF
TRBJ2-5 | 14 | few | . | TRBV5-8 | CASSHKGASETQYF
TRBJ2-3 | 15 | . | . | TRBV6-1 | CASSVRTVSTDTQYF
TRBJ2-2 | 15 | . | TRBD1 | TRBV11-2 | CASSAGTGRTGELFF
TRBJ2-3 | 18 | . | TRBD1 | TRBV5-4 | CASSSRDRTPNRGDTQYF
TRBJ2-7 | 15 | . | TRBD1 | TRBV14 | CASSLTGTATYEQYF
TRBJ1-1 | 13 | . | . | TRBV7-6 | CASSANSNTEAFF
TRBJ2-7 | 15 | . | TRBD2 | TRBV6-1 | CASRGSGRASYEQYF
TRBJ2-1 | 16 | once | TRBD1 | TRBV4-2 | CASSPPRELQGGEQFF
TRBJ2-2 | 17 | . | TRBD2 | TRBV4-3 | CASSQPPRTRDTGELFF
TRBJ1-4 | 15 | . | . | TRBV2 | CAILGGPKAIEKLFF
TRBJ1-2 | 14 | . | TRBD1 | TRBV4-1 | CASSPSAGGNGYTF
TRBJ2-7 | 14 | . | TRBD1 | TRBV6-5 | CASRPGQASYEQYF
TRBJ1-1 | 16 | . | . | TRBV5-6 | CASSFSGFWTNTEAFF
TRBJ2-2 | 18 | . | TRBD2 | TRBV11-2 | CASSSGRRREMTTGELFF
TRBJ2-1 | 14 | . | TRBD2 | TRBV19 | CASSIDGSGGIQFF
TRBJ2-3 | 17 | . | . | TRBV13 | CASSLGRQRTVTDTQYF
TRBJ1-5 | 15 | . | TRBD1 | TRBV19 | CATKPGQGASQPQHF
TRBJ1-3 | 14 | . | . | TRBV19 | CASSLQGTGNTIYF
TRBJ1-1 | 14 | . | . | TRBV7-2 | CASSLFRGGTEAFF
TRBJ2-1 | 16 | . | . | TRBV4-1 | CASSQDRPSVHNEQFF
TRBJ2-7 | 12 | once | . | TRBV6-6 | CASSAAGYEQYF
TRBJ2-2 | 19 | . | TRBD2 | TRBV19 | CASSPQYRLVAGGTGELFF
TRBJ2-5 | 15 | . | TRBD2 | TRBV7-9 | CASSFIAGEGETQYF
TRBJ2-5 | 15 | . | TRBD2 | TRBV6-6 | CASSTQLAVQETQYF
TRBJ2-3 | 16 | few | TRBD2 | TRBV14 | CASSQGASGSTDTQYF
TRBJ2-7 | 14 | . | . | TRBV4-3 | CASSQEISSYEQYF
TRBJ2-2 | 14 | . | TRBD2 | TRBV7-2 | CASRVAGNTGELFF
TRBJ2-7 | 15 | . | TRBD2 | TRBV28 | CASSLRTSGSYEQYF
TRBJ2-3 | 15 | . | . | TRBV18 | CASSLTRGTGDTQYF
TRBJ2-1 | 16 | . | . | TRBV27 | CASSILGERASYEQFF
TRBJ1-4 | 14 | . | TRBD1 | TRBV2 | CASSPGTGHEKLFF
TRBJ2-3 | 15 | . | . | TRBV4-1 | CASSLSGASTDTQYF
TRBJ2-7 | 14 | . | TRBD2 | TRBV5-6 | CASSLGGGSYEQYF
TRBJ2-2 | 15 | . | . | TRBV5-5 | CASSLSTGNTGELFF
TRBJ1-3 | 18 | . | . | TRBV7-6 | CASSLGCVGLCSGNTIYF
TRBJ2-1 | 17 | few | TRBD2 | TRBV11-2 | CASSATSGSVSYNEQFF
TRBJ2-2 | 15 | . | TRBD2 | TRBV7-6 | CASRRGTSDTGELFF
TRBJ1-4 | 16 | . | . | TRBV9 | CASSVAPTGRNEKLFF
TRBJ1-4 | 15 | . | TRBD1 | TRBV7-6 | CASSPRQGWGEKLFF
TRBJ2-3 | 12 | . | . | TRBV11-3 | CASSRSGDTQYF
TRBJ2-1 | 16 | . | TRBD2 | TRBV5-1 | CASGGTSGTSYNEQFF
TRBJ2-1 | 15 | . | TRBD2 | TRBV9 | CASSVGAGGRDEQFF
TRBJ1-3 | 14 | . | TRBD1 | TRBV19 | CASSPQGAGNTIYF
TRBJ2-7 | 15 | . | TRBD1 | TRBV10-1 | CASSEGTGIPYEQYF
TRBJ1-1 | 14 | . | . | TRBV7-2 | CASSLMDSKLEAFF
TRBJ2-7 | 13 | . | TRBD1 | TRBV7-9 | CSSSPQGAYEQYF
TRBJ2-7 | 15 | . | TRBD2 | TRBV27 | CASSLGIAGKYEQYF